This entry lists 16 T cell receptor beta chains sequenced from one sample in a study of blood T cell repertoires in COVID-19. Libraries were prepared by immunoSEQ multiplex PCR; TCRdb keeps only in-frame clonotypes and omits some of them. The repertoire has about 55,000 clones, 86% of them found once; the top ten carry approximately 23%. Sequencing was carried out using peripheral blood. These TCRs come from an elderly woman with acute or convalescent COVID-19.

The CDR3 here is CASSLGLGIYF. The CDR3 region has the DNA TGTGCCAGCAGTCTCGGACTCGGCATATATTTT. The chain employs TRBV12-3 or TRBV12-4 and TRBJ1-3, with D uncertain. Between the trimmed V and J ends, which lost 5 bases and 12 bases, there was a span of 11 bases. The CDR3 consists of 11 residues.

The chain couples TRBV5-4 to TRBJ1-2; the D gene is possibly TRBD1 (5 bases). V was trimmed by 1 base and J by 6 bases, leaving 10 bases between them. Germline V CDR1 and CDR2: SGHNT, YYREEE (reference sequence). The CDR3 is made up of 13 amino acids. The CDR3 spells CASSLQGQDGYTF. The CDR3 DNA is TGTGCCAGCAGCTTGCAGGGTCAAGATGGCTACACCTTC.

V is TRBV28 and J is TRBJ1-5; D gene uncertain. The CDR3 runs to 13 residues. CDR1 is MDHEN, CDR2 SYDVKM, per germline. V lost 6 bases, J lost 7 bases, and 13 bases lay in between. The CDR3 coding sequence is TGTGCCAGCAGATACAATGGCGGGCAGCCCCAGCATTTT. This encodes CASRYNGGQPQHF. The full variable domain, with the rest looked up from reference TRBV28 and TRBJ1-5, is DVKVTQSSRYLVKRTGEKVFLECVQDMDHENMFWYRQDPGLGLRLIYFSYDVKMKEKGDIPEGYSVSREKKERFSLILESASTNQTSMYLCASRYNGGQPQHFGDGTRLSIL.

The CDR3 spells CASSDNRQGGNTIYF. Here the CDR3 DNA reads TGTGCCAGCAGCGATAATCGACAGGGTGGAAACACCATATATTTT. This sequence joins TRBV3-1 (or the pseudogene TRBV3-2) and TRBJ1-3, with 7 nucleotides matching TRBD1. The CDR3 loop spans 15 amino acids. Germline CDR1 and CDR2: LGHDT and YNNKEL (reference sequence). V lost 5 bases, J lost 3 bases, and 7 bases stayed unmatched.

CDR3 amino acids: CASSQSKTSAEQFF. The CDR3 DNA reads TGTGCCAGCAGTCAAAGCAAGACTAGCGCTGAGCAGTTCTTC. The chain uses TRBV6-5 and TRBJ2-1; 8 bases agree with TRBD2. This CDR3 is built from 14 residues. The germline V gene encodes CDR1 MNHEY and CDR2 SVGAGI. The V and J ends lost 5 bases and 9 bases, in that order; junction bases with no gene match: 9.

Written as DNA, the CDR3 is TGTGCCAGCAGCCAAGATTTCCTCCGGGGCTCTGGAAACACCATATATTTT. The encoded protein is CASSQDFLRGSGNTIYF. The chain employs TRBV4-2 and TRBJ1-3; D ambiguous. Germline lookup yields CDR1 LGHNA and CDR2 YNFKEQ. There are 17 residues in the CDR3. Trimming stripped 0 bases from V and 0 bases from J, with 12 bases between.

The chain couples TRBV18 to TRBJ2-5; 9 bases align to TRBD2. Germline loops: CDR1 KGHSH, CDR2 LQKENI. Trimming at V came to 3 bases and at J to 0 bases, leaving 17 bases not matched to a gene. The CDR3 totals 20 residues. CDR3 loop: CASSPEVLTAGGQYQETQYF. The CDR3 coding sequence is TGTGCCAGCTCACCGGAGGTATTGACAGCGGGGGGCCAGTACCAAGAGACCCAGTACTTC.

This clone appeared once. The V gene is TRBV5-1, the J gene TRBJ1-3; tentatively, D is TRBD1 (6 bases). Between the trimmed V and J ends, which lost 4 bases and 5 bases, there was a span of 10 bases. Germline lookup yields CDR1 SGHRS and CDR2 YFSETQ. CDR3 length: 13 residues. The chain's CDR3 is CASSGDIRNTIYF. CDR3 bases: TGCGCCAGCAGCGGGGACATTAGAAACACCATATATTTT.

The V and J genes are TRBV3-1 (or the pseudogene TRBV3-2) and TRBJ2-7, with D maybe TRBD2 (6 bases). The V and J ends lost 4 bases and 3 bases respectively, with 13 bases between them. The CDR3 extends over 14 amino acids. CDR1 LGHDT and CDR2 YNNKEL come from the germline V gene (reference sequence). The CDR3 is CASSPGTSNYEQYV. CDR3 nucleotides: TGTGCCAGCAGCCCAGGGACTTCCAACTACGAGCAGTACGTC.

The chain links TRBV9 to TRBJ2-5, with TRBD2 identical over 8 bases. V gave up 4 bases and J gave up 5 bases; unmatched junction bases: 7. CDR1 is SGDLS and CDR2 is YYNGEE in the germline V gene. CDR3 length: 14 residues. The CDR3 DNA reads TGTGCCAGCAGCCCCACGGGGGGGCCTGAGACCCAGTACTTC. This encodes CASSPTGGPETQYF.

V usage is TRBV7-9 and J usage is TRBJ2-1, with 12 bases lining up with TRBD2. CDR3 length: 15 residues. Germline lookup yields CDR1 SEHNR and CDR2 FQNEAQ (reference sequence). Unmatched junction bases numbered 4, after V lost 5 bases and J lost 5 bases. Here the CDR3 DNA reads TGTGCCAGCAGCCCCCGGACTAGCGGGAACAATGAGCAGTTCTTC. This translates into CASSPRTSGNNEQFF. Combining the CDR3 with reference TRBV7-9 and TRBJ2-1 gives the whole variable domain DTGVSQNPRHKITKRGQNVTFRCDPISEHNRLYWYRQTLGQGPEFLTYFQNEAQLEKSRLLSDRFSAERPKGSFSTLEIQRTEQGDSAMYLCASSPRTSGNNEQFFGPGTRLTVL.

The chain carries TRBV11-1 and TRBJ2-1; 10 nucleotides align to TRBD2. The CDR3 has 15 amino acids. Trimming removed 5 bases from V and 4 bases from J; junction bases left unmatched: 5. Germline V gives CDR1 SGHAT, CDR2 FQDESV (reference sequence). The CDR3 sequence: CASSTGTSVYNEQFF. The CDR3, as DNA: TGTGCCAGCAGCACCGGGACTAGCGTTTACAATGAGCAGTTCTTC. Combining the CDR3 with reference TRBV11-1 and TRBJ2-1 gives the whole variable domain EAEVAQSPRYKITEKSQAVAFWCDPISGHATLYWYRQILGQGPELLVQFQDESVVDDSQLPKDRFSAERLKGVDSTLKIQPAELGDSAMYLCASSTGTSVYNEQFFGPGTRLTVL.

The chain joins TRBV28 to TRBJ1-5, with D possibly being TRBD1 (5 bases). The V end was cut by 3 bases, the J end by 1 base, with 13 bases between. The CDR3 covers 16 residues. Germline V gene sequence: CDR1 MDHEN, CDR2 SYDVKM. The CDR3 nucleotides are TGTGCCAGCAGTTTGCTCAAAACAGGAAGCAATCAGCCCCAGCATTTT. As protein: CASSLLKTGSNQPQHF.

The gene calls are TRBV5-8 and TRBJ1-6, with 7 nucleotides matching TRBD1. The CDR3 is 15 residues long. The V gene's germline CDR1 is SGHTS and CDR2 YDEGEE. V lost 4 bases, J lost 3 bases, and 4 bases stayed unmatched. The CDR3 is CASSPGGFYNSPLHF. CDR3 DNA sequence: TGTGCCAGCAGCCCAGGGGGTTTCTATAATTCACCCCTCCACTTT.

The V call is TRBV19, the J call TRBJ2-5; a possible D gene is TRBD2 (5 bases). This CDR3 is 15 amino acids long. Per germline, CDR1 LNHDA and CDR2 SQIVND (reference sequence). The V gene lost 3 bases and the J gene lost 4 bases, with 15 bases spanning the gap. CDR3 in DNA: TGTGCCAGTAGTATTGGGAGAATAGGTGGAGAGACCCAGTACTTC. Its protein product is CASSIGRIGGETQYF.

The rearrangement uses TRBV7-2 and TRBJ2-3; TRBD2 matches 10 bases. V lost 3 bases, J lost 6 bases, and 9 bases stayed unmatched. CDR3 length equals 16 residues. Germline V gene data show CDR1 as SGHTA and CDR2 as FQGNSA. CDR3 in DNA: TGTGCCAGCAGCTTCCATTCTAGCGGGGGTATGGATACGCAGTATTTT. Amino acid sequence: CASSFHSSGGMDTQYF.